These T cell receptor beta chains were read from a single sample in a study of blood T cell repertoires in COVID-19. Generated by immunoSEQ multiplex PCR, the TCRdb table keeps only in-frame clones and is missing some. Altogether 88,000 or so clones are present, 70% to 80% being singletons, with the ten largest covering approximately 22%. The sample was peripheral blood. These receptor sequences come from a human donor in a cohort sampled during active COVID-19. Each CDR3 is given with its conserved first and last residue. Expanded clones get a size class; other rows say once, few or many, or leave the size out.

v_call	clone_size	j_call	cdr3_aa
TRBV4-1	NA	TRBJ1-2	CASSHSQGEGYTF
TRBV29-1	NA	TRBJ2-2	CSVGTGGTGELFF
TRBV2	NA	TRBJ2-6	CASSEPTGYSSGANVLTF
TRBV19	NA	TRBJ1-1	CASSALTGGLDTEAFF
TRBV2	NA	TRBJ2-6	CASSQGTGGAGANVLTF
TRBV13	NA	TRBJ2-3	CASSPGGQGPDTQYF
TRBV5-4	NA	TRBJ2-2	CASSWSGTRSTGELFF
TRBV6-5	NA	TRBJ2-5	CASRWLETQYF
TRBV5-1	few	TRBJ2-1	CASSPGTSVYNEQFF
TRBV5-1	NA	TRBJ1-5	CASSSGTGGNQPQHF
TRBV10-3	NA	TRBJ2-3	CAISKGSGARTDTQYF
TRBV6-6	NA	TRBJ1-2	CASSRTGTGDGYTF
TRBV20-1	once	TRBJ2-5	CSASSPSGRAIQETQYF
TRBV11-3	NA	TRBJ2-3	CARASPTGQRWCTDTQYF
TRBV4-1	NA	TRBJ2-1	CASSQDKRDRTYNEQFF
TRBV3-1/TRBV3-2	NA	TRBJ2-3	CASSPLAGGYADTQYF
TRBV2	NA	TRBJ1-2	CASTGGVGYGYTF
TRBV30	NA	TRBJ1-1	CAWNTGVNTEAFF
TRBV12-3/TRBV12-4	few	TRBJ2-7	CASSDRTYEQYF
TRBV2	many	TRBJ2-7	CASSQMGQDLNEQYF
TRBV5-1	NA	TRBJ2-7	CASSPYRDSYEQYF
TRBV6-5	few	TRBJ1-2	CASSLRPPGGYTF